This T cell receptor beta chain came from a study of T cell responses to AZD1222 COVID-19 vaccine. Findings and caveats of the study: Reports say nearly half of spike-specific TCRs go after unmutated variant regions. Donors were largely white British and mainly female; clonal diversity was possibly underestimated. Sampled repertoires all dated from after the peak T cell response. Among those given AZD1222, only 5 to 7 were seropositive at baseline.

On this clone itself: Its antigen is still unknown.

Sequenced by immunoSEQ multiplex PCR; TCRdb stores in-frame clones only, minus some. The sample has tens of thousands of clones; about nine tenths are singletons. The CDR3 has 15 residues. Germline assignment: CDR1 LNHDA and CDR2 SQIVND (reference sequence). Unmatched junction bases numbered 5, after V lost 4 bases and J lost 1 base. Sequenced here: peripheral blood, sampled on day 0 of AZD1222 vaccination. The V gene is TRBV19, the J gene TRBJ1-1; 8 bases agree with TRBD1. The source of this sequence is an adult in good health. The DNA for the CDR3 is TGTGCCAGTAGTACTTCGGGACAGGAGAACACTGAAGCTTTCTTT. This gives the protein CASSTSGQENTEAFF. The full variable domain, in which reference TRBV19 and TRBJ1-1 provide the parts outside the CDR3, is DGGITQSPKYLFRKEGQNVTLSCEQNLNHDAMYWYRQDPGQGLRLIYYSQIVNDFQKGDIAEGYSVSREKKESFPLTVTSAQKNPTAFYLCASSTSGQENTEAFFGQGTRLTVV.